This entry lists 8 T cell receptor beta chains sequenced from one sample in a study of shared clonotypes between healthy human individuals. TCRdb's table, derived via immunoSEQ multiplex PCR, lists solely in-frame clones and lacks some. The table has roughly 500,000 clones, 79% seen once. Sequencing used PBMCs. Receptors were obtained from a woman aged 40 to 50 in good health. Some clones in this sample may be carry-over from other donors' samples.

The rearrangement joins TRBV4-1 to TRBJ2-3; D possibly corresponds to TRBD1 (5 bases). V lost 1 base to trimming and J lost 0 bases, with 17 bases between them. The CDR3 totals 18 residues. The germline V gene has CDR1 MGHRA and CDR2 YSYEKL. The CDR3 here is CASSQGLLRRQSTDTQYF. CDR3 nucleotide sequence: TGCGCCAGCAGCCAAGGATTACTGCGGAGACAGAGCACAGATACGCAGTATTTT.

The gene calls are TRBV5-6 and TRBJ2-7; 10 nucleotides line up with TRBD1. The CDR3 has 15 residues. The germline CDR1 and CDR2 sequences are SGHDT and YYEEEE. J gave up 7 bases and V 4 bases, and 11 bases lay outside the gene matches. The CDR3 protein is CASSEGTGVSWEQYF. DNA for the CDR3: TGTGCCAGCAGCGAAGGGACAGGGGTTTCATGGGAGCAGTACTTC.

This clone was counted at least ten times. The chain combines TRBV4-3 with TRBJ2-3; D may be TRBD2 (5 bases). From germline, CDR1 is LGHNA and CDR2 YSLEER. Trimming took 1 base from V and 4 from J, leaving 15 bases between them. The CDR3 covers 16 residues. CDR3 sequence (DNA): TGCGCCAGCAGCCAAGTAGGAGGTAGCGCGGCAGATACGCAGTATTTT. Its translation is CASSQVGGSAADTQYF.

This clone was seen at least ten times. The rearrangement joins TRBV9 to TRBJ2-7; 14 bases align to TRBD2. CDR1 SGDLS and CDR2 YYNGEE come from the germline V gene. The CDR3 loop spans 16 amino acids. V shed 3 bases, J shed 6 bases, and the junction held 8 bases outside the gene matches. The CDR3 nucleotides read TGTGCCAGCAGCGAGGGGGGGACTAGCGGGAGCCGCGAGCAGTACTTC. This sequence encodes CASSEGGTSGSREQYF.

This sequence joins TRBV12-5 and TRBJ2-5, with 8 nucleotides matching TRBD2. The ends lost 4 bases at V and 5 bases at J; junction bases unmatched: 6. This CDR3 is built from 14 residues. Germline values: CDR1 LGHNT, CDR2 FRNRAP. The CDR3 DNA sequence: TGTGCTAGTGGTTCGGGACTAGTTGGGGAGACCCAGTACTTC. Translated: CASGSGLVGETQYF.

The rearrangement joins TRBV4-2 to TRBJ2-7; 10 nucleotides agree with TRBD2. This CDR3 has 16 amino acids. CDR1 is LGHNA and CDR2 is YNFKEQ in the germline V gene. J lost 4 bases, V lost 3 bases, and 9 bases had no gene match. Here the CDR3 DNA reads TGTGCCAGCAGCCACCCCGGGACTAGCGTTGGTTACGAGCAGTACTTC. This codes for CASSHPGTSVGYEQYF.

About this clone itself: Within the sample, other DNA sequences also encode this same CDR3. The V call is TRBV18, the J call TRBJ2-7; no definite D call. The CDR3 consists of 13 residues. The germline V and J ends were trimmed by 6 bases and 0 bases, with 9 bases remaining between them. Germline loops: CDR1 KGHSH, CDR2 LQKENI. CDR3 DNA sequence: TGTGCCAGCTCCCCCCTTAGCTCCTACGAGCAGTACTTC. Translation: CASSPLSSYEQYF.

The chain combines TRBV5-4 with TRBJ2-7, with 11 bases fitting TRBD1. Trimming at V came to 4 bases and at J to 0 bases, leaving 12 bases not matched to a gene. From germline, CDR1 is SGHNT and CDR2 YYREEE (reference sequence). The CDR3 consists of 18 residues. CDR3 residues: CASSPALPGTGGSYEQYF. CDR3 in DNA: TGTGCCAGCAGCCCCGCGCTCCCCGGGACAGGGGGCTCCTACGAGCAGTACTTC.